The 15 T cell receptor beta chains reported below all come from one sample, sequenced in a study of T cell repertoires in cytomegalovirus infection. No antigen has been assigned to these receptors. One entry per CDR3 protein results from TCRdb running MiXCR on the reads. The repertoire holds 370,000 or so distinct CDR3 sequences, with about 35% as singletons. Source: cultured PBMCs, taken from culture after CMV antigen stimulation. These receptors were collected from a human donor in good health (CMV status not recorded). Some clones in this sample may be carry-over from other donors' samples.

This clonotype was detected only a few times. V usage is TRBV7-2 and J usage is TRBJ2-3, with 10 positions matching TRBD2. Germline values: CDR1 SGHTA, CDR2 FQGNSA. With 5 bases clipped from V and 5 bases from J, the junction kept 10 bases outside the gene matches. CDR3 size: 16 residues. CDR3 coding DNA: TGTGCCAGCAGCCCCCTTAGCGGGAGGCCGGGAGATACGCAGTATTTT. Protein: CASSPLSGRPGDTQYF.

The gene calls are TRBV18 and TRBJ2-5; 8 nucleotides agree with TRBD1. The CDR3 extends over 15 amino acids. With V trimmed by 3 bases and J by 3 bases, 6 bases remained unmatched. From germline, CDR1 is KGHSH and CDR2 LQKENI. The CDR3 here is CASSPRTGPEETQYF. For the CDR3, the DNA is TGTGCCAGCTCACCGAGGACAGGGCCGGAAGAGACCCAGTACTTC.

The CDR3 reads CASRSGSETQYF. CDR3 nucleotide sequence: TGTGCCAGCAGGTCAGGGTCGGAGACCCAGTACTTC. The chain uses TRBV6-6 and TRBJ2-5, with D perhaps matching TRBD1 (5 bases). CDR3 size: 12 residues. In germline, CDR1 is MNHNY, CDR2 SVGAGI (reference sequence). V shed 6 bases and J shed 5 bases, with 10 bases lying between them.

J is TRBJ2-3 and V is TRBV28; no clear D. V lost 3 bases and J lost 4, with 11 bases in between. CDR3 length: 14 amino acids. CDR1 and CDR2 (germline): MDHEN, SYDVKM. CDR3 amino acids: CASSFSKRPDTQYF. For the CDR3, the DNA is TGTGCCAGCAGTTTCTCAAAACGTCCAGATACGCAGTATTTT.

This chain connects TRBV7-8 to TRBJ1-5; D is undetermined. Germline CDR1 and CDR2: SGHVS and FQNEAQ. The V end was cut by 2 bases, the J end by 4 bases, with 6 bases between. The CDR3 length is 13 residues. This chain's CDR3 is CASSLLRNQPQHF. For the CDR3, the DNA is TGTGCCAGCAGCTTACTACGGAATCAGCCCCAGCATTTT.

This sequence joins TRBV5-1 and TRBJ1-3; unclear D gene. Per germline, CDR1 SGHRS and CDR2 YFSETQ. With 9 bases removed from V and 3 bases from J, the gap between germline ends came to 16 bases. The CDR3 extends over 14 amino acids. CDR3 residues: CATSLDTDGNTIYF. CDR3 in DNA: TGCGCCACCTCGCTGGATACGGATGGAAACACCATATATTTT.

This clonotype was counted a few times. The gene calls are TRBV7-2 and TRBJ1-2; TRBD1 aligns across 12 bases. V trimming: 2 bases; J trimming: 8 bases; junction bases outside the gene matches: 6. Germline-derived CDR1 and CDR2 are SGHTA and FQGNSA. The CDR3 covers 15 residues. The CDR3 region has the DNA TGTGCCAGCAGCTTATCGGGACAGGGGGCGCCCGGCTACACCTTC. It translates to CASSLSGQGAPGYTF.

This clonotype was seen ten or more times. The V gene is TRBV7-2, the J gene TRBJ1-5; D might be TRBD1 (5 bases). Trimming removed 2 bases at V and 4 bases at J, with 12 bases between. Germline CDR1 is SGHTA and CDR2 is FQGNSA. This CDR3 has 15 residues. Here the CDR3 reads CASSLNQGINQPQHF. The CDR3, as DNA: TGTGCCAGCAGCTTAAATCAGGGAATTAATCAGCCCCAGCATTTT.

This clonotype was found a few times. The V gene is TRBV4-1, the J gene TRBJ1-3; TRBD1 aligns across 8 bases. The CDR3 is 15 residues long. Germline CDR1 reads MGHRA; CDR2 reads YSYEKL. V lost 2 bases to trimming and J lost 2 bases; unmatched junction nucleotides: 2. Here the CDR3 DNA reads TGCGCCAGCAGCCAAACGGGACAGGCTGGAAACACCATATATTTT. Its translation: CASSQTGQAGNTIYF.

This clonotype was seen ten or more times. This chain joins TRBV7-2 and TRBJ1-5; 8 bases line up with TRBD1. Looked up from germline, CDR1 is SGHTA and CDR2 is FQGNSA. CDR3 length: 16 residues. V gave up 2 bases and J gave up 1 base; unmatched junction bases: 4. CDR3 coding DNA: TGTGCCAGCAGCTTACGCGGACAGGGAAGCAATCAGCCCCAGCATTTT. Translating gives CASSLRGQGSNQPQHF.

V gene TRBV7-2 combines with J gene TRBJ1-2; D is perhaps TRBD1 (5 bases). The CDR3 consists of 15 residues. Per the germline V gene, CDR1 is SGHTA and CDR2 is FQGNSA. The germline V and J ends were trimmed by 1 base and 4 bases, with 13 bases remaining between them. The CDR3 reads CASSLGPDIAYGYTF. CDR3 sequence (DNA): TGTGCCAGCAGCTTAGGTCCGGACATAGCCTATGGCTACACCTTC.

V is TRBV3-1 and J is TRBJ2-7; unclear D gene. Germline V gene lookup returns CDR1 LGHDT and CDR2 YNNKEL (reference sequence). The CDR3 loop spans 11 amino acids. The V end was cut by 0 bases, the J end by 7 bases, with 4 bases between. In DNA, the CDR3 is TGTGCCAGCAGCCAAGAATGGGAGCAGTACTTC. Translation gives CASSQEWEQYF.

Details on this clonotype: Sequence at one end of the junction differs from germline and may be a read error. V and J are TRBV11-2 and TRBJ2-3; D ambiguous. Looked up from germline, CDR1 is SGHAT and CDR2 is FQNNGV. The CDR3 is 15 amino acids. For the CDR3, the DNA is TGTCCCAGCAGCCCCGATCCCTCTAGTGCAGATACGCAGTATTTT. This gives the protein CPSSPDPSSADTQYF. Together with reference TRBV11-2 and TRBJ2-3, the CDR3 gives the full variable domain: EAGVAQSPRYKIIEKRQSVAFWCNPISGHATLYWYQQILGQGPKLLIQFQNNGVVDDSQLPKDRFSAERLKGVDSTLKIQPAKLEDSAVYLCPSSPDPSSADTQYFGPGTRLTVL.

The chain carries TRBV6-2 or TRBV6-3 and TRBJ2-1; no clear D. The CDR3 has 13 residues. Trimming removed 7 bases at V and 3 bases at J, with 10 bases between. Germline lookup yields CDR1 MNHEY and CDR2 SVGEGT. CDR3 DNA: TGTGCCAGCACCCCGGACGGCTACAATGAGCAGTTCTTC. Protein product: CASTPDGYNEQFF.

This rearrangement joins TRBV20-1 to TRBJ1-1, with 7 bases aligning to TRBD1. This CDR3 has 11 amino acids. Germline lookup yields CDR1 DFQATT and CDR2 SNEGSKA (reference sequence). The V and J ends lost 6 bases and 5 bases, in that order; junction bases with no gene match: 3. The CDR3 DNA follows: TGCAGTGCAACAGGGGAGACTGAAGCTTTCTTT. It encodes CSATGETEAFF.